This section outlines one T cell receptor beta chain sequence together with its context. The treatment is: around 19 received Ad26.COV2.S at low or high dose, single or two shots; about 5 received placebo; per-sample allocation not given. Sampling was done on day 63 after the first vaccine or placebo injection. This entry comes from a study of Ad26.COV2.S vaccination and SARS-CoV-2 variants. The method was immunoSEQ multiplex PCR; TCRdb's version includes in-frame clones alone and lacks a portion of them. There are about 420,000 clones in the sample; roughly 90% occur only once, and 3.6% lies in the top ten. This CDR3 spans 13 amino acids. Germline V gene sequence: CDR1 SQVTM, CDR2 ANQGSEA. Trimming pared 4 bases from V and 8 bases from J, leaving 14 bases between.

The clonotype originates from a person aged 18-60 years who received the Ad26.COV2.S COVID-19 vaccine or a placebo. This chain joins TRBV29-1 and TRBJ1-4; tentatively, D is TRBD1 (5 bases). The specimen was peripheral blood, collected in a trial of Ad26.COV2.S vaccine versus placebo. This CDR3 reads CSVGGSSSEKLFF. The CDR3 region has the DNA TGCAGCGTTGGGGGGTCCTCCTCGGAAAAACTGTTTTTT.